Only a few counts were recorded for the clone carrying this T cell receptor beta chain. Its antigen is still unknown. The data belong to a study of shared clonotypes between healthy human individuals. The V gene end was trimmed by 4 bases and the J gene end by 2 bases; junction bases not matched to a gene: 6. CDR1 and CDR2 from the germline V gene are SGHRS and YFSETQ. The CDR3 consists of 14 residues. Findings and caveats of the study: Represented diversity (both genetic and exposure-history) was limited by the small number of donors.

TCRdb's table, derived via immunoSEQ multiplex PCR, lists solely in-frame clones and lacks some. The sample holds approximately 1.4 million clones; roughly 98% are singletons and the top ten take roughly 0.42%. Sequencing was carried out using naive CD4+ T cells sorted from blood. Subset given: CD45RA+ positively selected. The TCR originated in a young man in good health. The chain uses TRBV5-1 and TRBJ2-7, with 7 nucleotides matching TRBD1. The CDR3 DNA sequence: TGCGCCAGCAGCGTGACAGGGATGACCTACGAGCAGTACTTC. The encoded protein is CASSVTGMTYEQYF.